This TCR beta chain is from a study of tumor-infiltrating lymphocytes in oesophageal squamous cell carcinoma. Looked up from germline, CDR1 is SGHTA and CDR2 is FQGNSA. The CDR3 runs to 15 residues. TCRdb called the PCR reads again in MiXCR, with one record for every CDR3 protein. The sample includes about 13,000 distinct CDR3 sequences, roughly 51% of them seen just once. This clonotype was observed a handful of times. The clonotype originates from a female donor with esophageal squamous cell carcinoma. Sample: blood. The chain recombines TRBV7-2 with TRBJ2-5; 10 bases align to TRBD1. The DNA end favors TRBJ2-1, so the J call may be wrong. This chain's CDR3 is CASSSTGGAYNEQFF. In DNA form, the CDR3 reads TGTGCCAGCAGCTCGACAGGGGGCGCTTATAATGAGCAGTTCTTC.